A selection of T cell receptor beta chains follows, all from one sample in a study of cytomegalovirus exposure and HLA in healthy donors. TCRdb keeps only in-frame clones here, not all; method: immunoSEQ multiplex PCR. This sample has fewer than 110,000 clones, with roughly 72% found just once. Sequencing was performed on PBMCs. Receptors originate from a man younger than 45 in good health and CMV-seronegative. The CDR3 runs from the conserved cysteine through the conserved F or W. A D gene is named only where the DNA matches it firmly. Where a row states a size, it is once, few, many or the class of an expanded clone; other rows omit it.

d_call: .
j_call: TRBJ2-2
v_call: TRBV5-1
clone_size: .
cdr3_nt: TGCGCCAGCAGCTTACCAGGAGGCGATTCTCTGGCCGGGGAGCTGTTTTTT
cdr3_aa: CASSLPGGDSLAGELFF

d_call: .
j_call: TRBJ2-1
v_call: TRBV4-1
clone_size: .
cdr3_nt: TGCGCCAGCAGCCAAGATTTCGCCGGTCGGTATGAGCAGTTCTTC
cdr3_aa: CASSQDFAGRYEQFF

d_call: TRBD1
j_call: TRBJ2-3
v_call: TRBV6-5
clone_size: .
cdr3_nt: TGTGCCAGCAGTTACAGGGACAGGGGCACAGATACGCAGTATTTT
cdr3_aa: CASSYRDRGTDTQYF

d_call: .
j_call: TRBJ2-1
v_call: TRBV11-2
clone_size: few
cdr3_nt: TGTGCCAGCAGCCAGGGGGGCCCCTACAATGAGCAGTTCTTC
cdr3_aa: CASSQGGPYNEQFF

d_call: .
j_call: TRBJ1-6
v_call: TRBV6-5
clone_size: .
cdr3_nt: TGTGCCAGCAGTTACGACCTTCACGGGAACTCACCCCTCCACTTT
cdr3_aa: CASSYDLHGNSPLHF

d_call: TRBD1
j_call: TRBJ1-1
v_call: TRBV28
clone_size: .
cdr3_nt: TGTGCCAGCAGTTTTCCCCGAACAGGAGATACGAGGGGGCGACCCAACACTGAAGCTTTCTTT
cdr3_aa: CASSFPRTGDTRGRPNTEAFF

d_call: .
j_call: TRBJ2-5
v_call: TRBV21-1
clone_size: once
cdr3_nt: TGTGCCAGCAGCACCTCCCCGATAGGGGTAGAAGAGACCCAGTACTTC
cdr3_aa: CASSTSPIGVEETQYF

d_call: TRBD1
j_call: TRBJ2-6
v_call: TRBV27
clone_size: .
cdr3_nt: TGTGCCAGCAGTTTCCGGACAGGTATAAATATCGCTGGGGCCAACGTCCTGACTTTC
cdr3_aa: CASSFRTGINIAGANVLTF

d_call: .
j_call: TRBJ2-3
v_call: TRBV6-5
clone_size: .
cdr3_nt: TGTGCCAGCAGTTACTCAAAGAGATTAAGCACAGATACGCAGTATTTT
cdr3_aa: CASSYSKRLSTDTQYF

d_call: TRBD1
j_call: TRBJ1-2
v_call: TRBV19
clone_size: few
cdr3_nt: TGTGCCAGTAGGCCCGGACAGGGCCGGAGGGCTTATGGCTACACCTTC
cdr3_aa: CASRPGQGRRAYGYTF

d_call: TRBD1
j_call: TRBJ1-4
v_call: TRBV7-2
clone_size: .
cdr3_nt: TGTGCCAGCAGCCCTCGACAGGGTCGGAATGAAAAACTGTTTTTT
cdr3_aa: CASSPRQGRNEKLFF

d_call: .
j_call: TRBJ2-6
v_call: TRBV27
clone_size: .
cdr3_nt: TGTGCCAGCAGTCCCCGTTGGGCCAACGTCCTGACTTTC
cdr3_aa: CASSPRWANVLTF

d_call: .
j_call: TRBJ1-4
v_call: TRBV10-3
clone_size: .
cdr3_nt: TGTGCCAGTGGGAGTGCGAATGGAGAAAAACTGTTTTTT
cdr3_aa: CASGSANGEKLFF

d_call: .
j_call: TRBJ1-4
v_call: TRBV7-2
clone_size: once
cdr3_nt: TGTGCCAGCAGCTTAGCCCCGGGGGAGGTTGAAAAACTGTTTTTT
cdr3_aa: CASSLAPGEVEKLFF

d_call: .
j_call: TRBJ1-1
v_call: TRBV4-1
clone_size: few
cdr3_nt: TGCGCCAGCAGCCAAGATCGGAGGGAAGGTGAAGCTTTCTTT
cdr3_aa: CASSQDRREGEAFF

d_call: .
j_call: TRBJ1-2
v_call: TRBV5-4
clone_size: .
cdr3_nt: TGTGCCAGCAGCTTGGACAGGGTTCTAGGCGGCTACACCTTC
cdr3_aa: CASSLDRVLGGYTF

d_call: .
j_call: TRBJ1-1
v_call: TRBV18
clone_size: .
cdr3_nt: TGTGCCAGCTCAAAGGTTGGGCAGGGCATGAACACTGAAGCTTTCTTT
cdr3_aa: CASSKVGQGMNTEAFF

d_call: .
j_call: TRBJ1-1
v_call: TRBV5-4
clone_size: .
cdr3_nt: TGTGCCGGGAGGGCGAGGGGGGAGAGTGAAGCTTTCTTT
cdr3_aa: CAGRARGESEAFF

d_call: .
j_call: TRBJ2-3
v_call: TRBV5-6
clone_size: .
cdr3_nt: TGTGCCAGCAGCCGTGATTGGACAGACTTCACAGATACGCAGTATTTT
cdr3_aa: CASSRDWTDFTDTQYF

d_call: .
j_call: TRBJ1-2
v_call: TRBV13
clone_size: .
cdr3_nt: TGTGCCAGCAGCGCTAGACGGGTAGGCTACACCTTC
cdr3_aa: CASSARRVGYTF

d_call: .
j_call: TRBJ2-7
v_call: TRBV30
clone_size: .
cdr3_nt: TGTGCCTGGAGTGTACGCACAGATACCTACGAGCAGTACTTC
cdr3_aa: CAWSVRTDTYEQYF

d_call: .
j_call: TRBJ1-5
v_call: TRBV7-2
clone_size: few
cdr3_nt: TGTGCCAGCAGCGGGGGGTCGAATCAGCCCCAGCATTTT
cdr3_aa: CASSGGSNQPQHF